This T cell receptor (beta chain) was identified in a study of blood T cell repertoires in COVID-19. Study-level background: The analysed material was cDNA or gDNA that came from T cells, B-cell-depleted T cells, or PBMCs.

Cohort placement rested on clinical history that participants reported themselves. The length of the CDR3 is 14 residues. Germline values: CDR1 LNHNV, CDR2 YYDKDF (reference sequence). The V gene end was trimmed by 5 bases and the J gene end by 2 bases; junction bases not matched to a gene: 4. Using immunoSEQ multiplex PCR, the repertoire was profiled, and TCRdb retains in-frame clones only, with some absent. The sample lists about 150,000 clones; roughly 87% were seen once. What was sequenced was PBMCs or T cells enriched from blood (not recorded which). The receptor was isolated from a woman between 40 and 55 years old who had been exposed to COVID-19. This chain connects TRBV15 to TRBJ1-1; TRBD1 agrees at 8 bases. The CDR3: CATSRDRFNTEAFF. DNA for the CDR3: TGTGCCACCAGCCGGGACAGGTTCAACACTGAAGCTTTCTTT.